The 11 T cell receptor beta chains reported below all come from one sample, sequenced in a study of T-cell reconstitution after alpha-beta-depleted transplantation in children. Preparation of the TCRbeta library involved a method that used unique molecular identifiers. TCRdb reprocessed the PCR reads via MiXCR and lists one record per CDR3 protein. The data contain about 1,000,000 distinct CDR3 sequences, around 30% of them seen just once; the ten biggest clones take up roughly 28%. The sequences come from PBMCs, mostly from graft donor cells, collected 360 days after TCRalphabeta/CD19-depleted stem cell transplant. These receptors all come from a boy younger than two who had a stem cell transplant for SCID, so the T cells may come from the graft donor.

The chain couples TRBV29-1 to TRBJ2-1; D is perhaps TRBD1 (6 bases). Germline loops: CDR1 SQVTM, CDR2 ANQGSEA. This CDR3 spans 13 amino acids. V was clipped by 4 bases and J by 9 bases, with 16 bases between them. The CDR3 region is CSVAPTGTPEQFF. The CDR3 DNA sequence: TGCAGCGTTGCGCCGACAGGAACCCCTGAGCAGTTCTTC.

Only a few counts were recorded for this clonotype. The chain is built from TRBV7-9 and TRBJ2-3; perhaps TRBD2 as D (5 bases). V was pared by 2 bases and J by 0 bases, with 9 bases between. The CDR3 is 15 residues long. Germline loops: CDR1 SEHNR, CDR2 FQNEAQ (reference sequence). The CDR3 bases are TGTGCCAGCAGCTTAACAGCGGCTAGCACAGATACGCAGTATTTT. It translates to CASSLTAASTDTQYF.

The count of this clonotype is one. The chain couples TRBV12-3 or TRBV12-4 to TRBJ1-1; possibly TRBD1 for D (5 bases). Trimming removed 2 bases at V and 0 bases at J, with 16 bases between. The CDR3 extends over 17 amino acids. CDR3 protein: CASSLRPRGGLNTEAFF. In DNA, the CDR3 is TGTGCCAGCAGTTTAAGGCCGAGGGGAGGGCTGAACACTGAAGCTTTCTTT.

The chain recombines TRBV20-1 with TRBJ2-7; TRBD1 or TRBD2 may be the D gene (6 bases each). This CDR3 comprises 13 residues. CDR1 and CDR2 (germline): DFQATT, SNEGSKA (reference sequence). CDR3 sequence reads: CRVTGGVYNEQYF. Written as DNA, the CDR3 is TGCAGGGTAACCGGGGGCGTTTATAACGAGCAGTACTTC.

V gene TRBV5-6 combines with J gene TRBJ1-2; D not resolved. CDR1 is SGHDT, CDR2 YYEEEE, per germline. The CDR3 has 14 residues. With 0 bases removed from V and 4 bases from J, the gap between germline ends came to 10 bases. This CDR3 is CASSLDPPRYGYTF. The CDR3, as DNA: TGTGCCAGCAGCTTGGATCCACCACGCTATGGCTACACCTTC.

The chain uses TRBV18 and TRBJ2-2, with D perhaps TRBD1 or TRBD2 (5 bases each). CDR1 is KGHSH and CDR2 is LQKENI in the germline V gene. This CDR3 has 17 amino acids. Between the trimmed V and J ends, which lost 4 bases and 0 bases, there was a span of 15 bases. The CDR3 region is CASSQLRDGPNTGELFF. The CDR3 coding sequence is TGTGCCAGCTCACAATTAAGGGACGGTCCGAACACCGGGGAGCTGTTTTTT.

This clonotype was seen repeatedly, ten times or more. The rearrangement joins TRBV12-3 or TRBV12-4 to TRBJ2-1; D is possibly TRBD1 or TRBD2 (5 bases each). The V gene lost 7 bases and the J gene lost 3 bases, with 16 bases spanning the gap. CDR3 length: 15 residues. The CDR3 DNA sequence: TGTGCCAGCACCCCCCGGGGACGGAGCTACAATGAGCAGTTCTTC. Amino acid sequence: CASTPRGRSYNEQFF.

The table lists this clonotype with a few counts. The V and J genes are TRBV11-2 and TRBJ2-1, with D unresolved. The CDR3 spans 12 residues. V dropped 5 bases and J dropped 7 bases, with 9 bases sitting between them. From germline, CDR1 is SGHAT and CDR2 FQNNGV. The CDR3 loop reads CASSPHKNEQFF. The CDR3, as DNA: TGTGCCAGCAGCCCCCATAAGAATGAGCAGTTCTTC.

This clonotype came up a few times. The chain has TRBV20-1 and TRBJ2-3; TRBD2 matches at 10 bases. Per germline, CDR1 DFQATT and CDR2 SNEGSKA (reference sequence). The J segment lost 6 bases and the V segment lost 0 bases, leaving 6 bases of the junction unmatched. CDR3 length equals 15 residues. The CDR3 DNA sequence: TGCAGTGCTAGAGATGGAGCGGGGGGGTTCGATACGCAGTATTTT. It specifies CSARDGAGGFDTQYF.

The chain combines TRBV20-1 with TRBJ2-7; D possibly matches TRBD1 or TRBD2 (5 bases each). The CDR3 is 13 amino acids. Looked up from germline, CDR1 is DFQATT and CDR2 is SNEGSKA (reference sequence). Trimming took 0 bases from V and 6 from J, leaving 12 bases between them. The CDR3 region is CSARDPWGSEQYF. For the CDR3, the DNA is TGCAGTGCTAGAGATCCTTGGGGGTCCGAGCAGTACTTC.

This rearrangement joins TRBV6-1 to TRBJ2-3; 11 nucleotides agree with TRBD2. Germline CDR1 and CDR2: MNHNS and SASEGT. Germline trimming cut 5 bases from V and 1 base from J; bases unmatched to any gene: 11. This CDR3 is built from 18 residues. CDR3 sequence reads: CASSRVIAGGRGTDTQYF. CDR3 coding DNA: TGTGCCAGCAGTAGAGTGATAGCGGGGGGGCGGGGCACAGATACGCAGTATTTT.